The 25 T cell receptor beta chains reported below all come from one sample, sequenced in a study of glioma-infiltrating T cells after dendritic cell vaccination. Some clones are missing from TCRdb's copy, which holds only in-frame ones; the method was immunoSEQ multiplex PCR. The sample yields more than 75,000 clones, less than 90% seen once. The time point was: after dendritic cell vaccination, including at tumor progression/relapse. Here the sequenced sample was blood, taken after dendritic cell vaccination. All receptors come from a human donor with glioblastoma.

This clone came up a few times. The CDR3: CASRNQGNTGELFF. In nucleotides, the CDR3 is TGTGCCAGCCGGAACCAGGGGAACACCGGGGAGCTGTTTTTT. The V gene is TRBV6-6, the J gene TRBJ2-2; D may be TRBD1 (5 bases). Germline lookup yields CDR1 MNHNY and CDR2 SVGAGI (reference sequence). CDR3 length: 14 amino acids. Between the trimmed V and J ends, which lost 8 bases and 1 base, there was a span of 11 bases.

With regard to this clone: One junction end disagrees with the germline gene, perhaps due to a read error. This chain joins TRBV19 and TRBJ1-4; D call uncertain. Germline CDR1 reads LNHDA; CDR2 reads SQIVND (reference sequence). The CDR3 contains 14 residues. The CDR3 here is CASSQKSTSEKLFF. The CDR3 DNA is TGTGCCAGTAGCCAGAAGAGTACTAGTGAAAAACTGTTTTTT.

This clone appeared a single time. The V gene is TRBV6-6, the J gene TRBJ1-5; TRBD1 matches 7 bases. With V trimmed by 6 bases and J by 7 bases, 9 bases remained unmatched. The CDR3 totals 14 residues. CDR1 is MNHNY and CDR2 is SVGAGI in the germline V gene (reference sequence). The CDR3 DNA reads TGTGCCAGCAGGCCAGACAGGGTCGGGCAGCCCCAGCATTTT. Translating gives CASRPDRVGQPQHF.

This clone has just one count. Other DNA variants within this sample encode the same CDR3. The gene calls are TRBV6-6 and TRBJ2-7; TRBD1 matches at 8 bases. The germline V gene encodes CDR1 MNHNY and CDR2 SVGAGI (reference sequence). The CDR3 spans 16 residues. Trimming at V came to 5 bases and at J to 0 bases, leaving 9 bases not matched to a gene. This CDR3 is CASSNGQGGSSYEQYF. In nucleotides, the CDR3 is TGTGCCAGCAGTAACGGACAGGGCGGAAGCTCCTACGAGCAGTACTTC.

This clone was detected a few times. The chain couples TRBV19 to TRBJ1-1; D might be TRBD1 (6 bases). The CDR3 sequence is 14 residues long. The V end was cut by 2 bases, the J end by 3 bases, with 10 bases between. CDR1 LNHDA and CDR2 SQIVND come from the germline V gene (reference sequence). CDR3 DNA: TGTGCCAGTAGTATACAGGGACAACACACTGAAGCTTTCTTT. Its protein product is CASSIQGQHTEAFF. The full variable domain, completed using reference TRBV19 and TRBJ1-1, is DGGITQSPKYLFRKEGQNVTLSCEQNLNHDAMYWYRQDPGQGLRLIYYSQIVNDFQKGDIAEGYSVSREKKESFPLTVTSAQKNPTAFYLCASSIQGQHTEAFFGQGTRLTVV.

This clone has just one count. This chain links TRBV15 with TRBJ2-2; 9 bases are a match to TRBD2. J gave up 2 bases and V 5 bases, and 6 bases lay outside the gene matches. The germline CDR1 and CDR2 sequences are LNHNV and YYDKDF (reference sequence). CDR3 length: 16 amino acids. The chain's CDR3 is CATSGRTSANTGELFF. CDR3 nucleotides: TGTGCCACCAGCGGTCGGACTAGCGCCAACACCGGGGAGCTGTTTTTT. Looking up the rest from reference TRBV15 and TRBJ2-2 gives the full variable domain: DAMVIQNPRYQVTQFGKPVTLSCSQTLNHNVMYWYQQKSSQAPKLLFHYYDKDFNNEADTPDNFQSRRPNTSFCFLDIRSPGLGDTAMYLCATSGRTSANTGELFFGEGSRLTVL.

This chain links TRBV5-1 with TRBJ1-1; TRBD1 matches at 8 bases. CDR3 length: 15 amino acids. Germline CDR1 is SGHRS and CDR2 is YFSETQ. J gave up 4 bases and V 5 bases, and 10 bases lay outside the gene matches. CDR3 DNA sequence: TGCGCCAGCAGTTGGGGGGACAGGCGGATCACTGAAGCTTTCTTT. It translates to CASSWGDRRITEAFF.

V gene TRBV6-1 combines with J gene TRBJ2-3; TRBD2 matches 7 bases. Losses at the gene ends were 5 bases for V and 3 bases for J; bases not matched to a gene: 5. Germline assignment: CDR1 MNHNS and CDR2 SASEGT. There are 14 residues in the CDR3. CDR3 nucleotides: TGTGCCAGCAGTATTGGGGGGGAAACAGATACGCAGTATTTT. This codes for CASSIGGETDTQYF.

The V gene is TRBV5-1, the J gene TRBJ2-5; tentatively, D is TRBD2 (5 bases). Between the trimmed V and J ends, which lost 1 base and 5 bases, there was a span of 18 bases. CDR3 length equals 16 residues. Germline lookup yields CDR1 SGHRS and CDR2 YFSETQ. In DNA, the CDR3 is TGCGCCAGCAGCTTGAGGGTGCAGGAGGCAAGGGAGACCCAGTACTTC. This gives the protein CASSLRVQEARETQYF.

The chain couples TRBV5-8 to TRBJ2-2, with D perhaps matching TRBD2 (5 bases). The CDR3 is made up of 15 amino acids. Germline V gene lookup returns CDR1 SGHTS and CDR2 YDEGEE. Deletions cut 9 bases from V and 0 bases from J, with 15 bases between. In DNA, the CDR3 is TGTGCCACCCGGCCCGGGATCTCGAACACCGGGGAGCTGTTTTTT. It yields the protein CATRPGISNTGELFF.

This clone was counted a few times. The chain recombines TRBV25-1 with TRBJ2-5; 7 bases are a match to TRBD2. Germline assignment: CDR1 MGHDK and CDR2 SYGVNS. Trimming cost V 5 bases and J 4 bases; bases outside gene matches: 4. This CDR3 comprises 13 residues. CDR3 nucleotide sequence: TGTGCCAGCAGTATGGGGGGGTTAGAGACCCAGTACTTC. Amino acids: CASSMGGLETQYF.

This clone has more than one count but fewer than ten. This chain connects TRBV12-5 to TRBJ1-1, with 9 nucleotides matching TRBD1. Germline CDR1 reads LGHNT; CDR2 reads FRNRAP. CDR3 size: 14 residues. Unmatched junction bases numbered 8, after V lost 5 bases and J lost 7 bases. This CDR3 reads CASGPGQGRIEAFF. In DNA, the CDR3 is TGTGCTAGTGGTCCCGGACAGGGGAGGATTGAAGCTTTCTTT.

The chain employs TRBV9 and TRBJ1-2; 8 bases line up with TRBD1. The J segment lost 4 bases and the V segment lost 4 bases, leaving 6 bases of the junction unmatched. Germline V gene lookup returns CDR1 SGDLS and CDR2 YYNGEE. The CDR3 length is 14 residues. CDR3 region: CASSKQGDLYGYTF. CDR3 nucleotide sequence: TGTGCCAGCAGCAAACAGGGGGACCTCTATGGCTACACCTTC.

V and J are TRBV9 and TRBJ2-2, with D possibly being TRBD2 (6 bases). Germline V CDR1 and CDR2: SGDLS, YYNGEE. This CDR3 region has 14 residues. The V end lost 0 bases, the J end lost 4 bases, and 7 bases lay between the germline ends. CDR3 residues: CASSVGAGTGELFF. The CDR3 DNA reads as TGTGCCAGCAGCGTAGGAGCGGGCACCGGGGAGCTGTTTTTT.

The V call is TRBV6-4, the J call TRBJ1-1, with 8 bases lining up with TRBD1. The ends lost 5 bases at V and 1 base at J; junction bases unmatched: 6. Germline V CDR1 and CDR2: MRHNA, SNTAGT. This CDR3 is built from 15 residues. This CDR3 reads CASSTGRGRNTEAFF. The CDR3 bases are TGTGCCAGCAGTACGGGCAGGGGGCGGAACACTGAAGCTTTCTTT.

The chain is built from TRBV5-1 and TRBJ2-2; D perhaps matches TRBD2 (5 bases). Trimming removed 0 bases from V and 5 bases from J, with 11 bases in between. Germline CDR1 and CDR2: SGHRS and YFSETQ. The CDR3 covers 15 residues. In DNA, the CDR3 is TGCGCCAGCAGCTTGGCGTGGGGAGAAACCGGGGAGCTGTTTTTT. Translation: CASSLAWGETGELFF.

V gene TRBV29-1 combines with J gene TRBJ1-1; no definite D call. Germline V CDR1 and CDR2: SQVTM, ANQGSEA. The CDR3 is 13 amino acids. The CDR3 nucleotides are TGCAGTGGAAGAGTAATGAGGGACACTGAAGCTTTCTTT. Protein product: CSGRVMRDTEAFF.

This chain connects TRBV6-5 to TRBJ1-5; D may be TRBD1 (5 bases). V was trimmed by 6 bases and J by 2 bases, leaving 8 bases between them. The CDR3 length is 13 residues. Per germline, CDR1 MNHEY and CDR2 SVGAGI. For the CDR3, the DNA is TGTGCCAGCAGCGGGACTGGCAATCAGCCCCAGCATTTT. Protein sequence: CASSGTGNQPQHF.

This clone was detected a few times. V and J are TRBV5-1 and TRBJ2-2; tentative D call: TRBD1 (5 bases). The V end lost 3 bases, the J end lost 4 bases, and 13 bases lay between the germline ends. The CDR3 loop spans 15 amino acids. CDR1 and CDR2 from the germline V gene are SGHRS and YFSETQ. CDR3 protein: CASSSTDSPTGELFF. Here the CDR3 DNA reads TGCGCCAGCAGCTCGACTGACAGTCCCACCGGGGAGCTGTTTTTT.

The chain has TRBV27 and TRBJ2-7; 7 bases are a match to TRBD2. The trim removed 6 bases at V and 2 bases at J, leaving 10 bases unmatched. Germline V gives CDR1 MNHEY, CDR2 SMNVEV (reference sequence). The CDR3 is 15 amino acids. The CDR3 loop reads CASSRSGEFAYEQYF. The CDR3 coding sequence is TGTGCCAGCAGCCGAAGCGGGGAGTTCGCCTACGAGCAGTACTTC.

The CDR3, as DNA: TGTGCCAGCAGTCCCCCTAGGGGCTTCCTCTCCTACGAGCAGTACTTC. Protein sequence: CASSPPRGFLSYEQYF. J is TRBJ2-7 and V is TRBV28; TRBD1 is a possible D gene (5 bases). Germline loops: CDR1 MDHEN, CDR2 SYDVKM. Between the trimmed V and J ends, which lost 5 bases and 0 bases, there was a span of 17 bases. The CDR3 is 16 residues long.

The chain links TRBV6-1 to TRBJ2-7, with a weak D call TRBD2 (6 bases). Germline V gives CDR1 MNHNS, CDR2 SASEGT. CDR3 length: 15 residues. V was clipped by 5 bases and J by 0 bases, with 14 bases between them. The CDR3: CASSNPGLSSYEQYF. CDR3 nucleotide sequence: TGTGCCAGCAGTAACCCGGGACTGAGCTCCTACGAGCAGTACTTC.

V is TRBV6-9 and J is TRBJ2-7; TRBD1 matches at 8 bases. The length of the CDR3 is 14 residues. Germline V lookup: CDR1 MNHGY, CDR2 SVAAGI. Losses at the gene ends were 2 bases for V and 5 bases for J; bases not matched to a gene: 5. The DNA for the CDR3 is TGTGCCAGCAGTTATCAGGGGGCGAGCGACGAGCAGTACTTC. This translates into CASSYQGASDEQYF.

CDR3 DNA: TGTGCCAGCAGTGAAGGCGGAGGGCCTAATGAAAAACTGTTTTTT. Translated, it gives CASSEGGGPNEKLFF. This chain connects TRBV2 to TRBJ1-4; D unclear. Between the trimmed V and J ends, which lost 1 base and 3 bases, there was a span of 9 bases. The CDR3 is 15 amino acids. Germline assignment: CDR1 SNHLY and CDR2 FYNNEI.

This rearrangement joins TRBV7-2 to TRBJ1-4; 9 bases map to TRBD1. The length of the CDR3 is 15 residues. Germline-derived CDR1 and CDR2 are SGHTA and FQGNSA. With V trimmed by 1 base and J by 7 bases, 4 bases remained unmatched. This CDR3 is CASSLVDRGGEKLFF. CDR3 nucleotide sequence: TGTGCCAGCAGCTTAGTGGACAGGGGAGGTGAAAAACTGTTTTTT.